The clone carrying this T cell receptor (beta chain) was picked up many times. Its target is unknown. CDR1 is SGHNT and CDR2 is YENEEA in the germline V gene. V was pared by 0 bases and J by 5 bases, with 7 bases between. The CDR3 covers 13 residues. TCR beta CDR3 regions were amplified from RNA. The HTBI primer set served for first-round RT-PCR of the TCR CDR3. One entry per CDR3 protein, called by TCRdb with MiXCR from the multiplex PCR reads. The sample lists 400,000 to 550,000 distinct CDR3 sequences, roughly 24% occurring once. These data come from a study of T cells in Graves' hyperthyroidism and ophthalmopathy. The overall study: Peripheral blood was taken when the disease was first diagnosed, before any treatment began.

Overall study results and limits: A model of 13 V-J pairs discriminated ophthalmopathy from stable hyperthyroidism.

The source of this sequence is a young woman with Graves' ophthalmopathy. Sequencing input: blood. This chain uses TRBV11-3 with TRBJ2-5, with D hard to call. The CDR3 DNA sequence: TGTGCCAGCAGCTTAGAGCACGGGGAGACCCAGTACTTC. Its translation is CASSLEHGETQYF.